The 27 T cell receptor beta chains given below trace back to one sample, sequenced in a study of T cell responses to AZD1222 COVID-19 vaccine. TCRdb's table, derived via immunoSEQ multiplex PCR, lists solely in-frame clones and lacks some. The data hold over 110,000 clones, with just under 95% observed a single time. The material was peripheral blood, obtained on day 0 of AZD1222 vaccination. All receptors derive from an adult in good health.

V and J are TRBV5-1 and TRBJ1-6; no reliable D call. V was cut by 4 bases and J by 8 bases, with 16 bases left in between. The CDR3 contains 15 residues. Germline V gene data show CDR1 as SGHRS and CDR2 as YFSETQ. The CDR3 nucleotides are TGCGCCAGCAGCCGCCAGGCGGGCGGTGATTCACCCCTCCACTTT. It encodes CASSRQAGGDSPLHF.

The genes are TRBV6-5 and TRBJ1-4; D is possibly TRBD1 (6 bases). Looked up from germline, CDR1 is MNHEY and CDR2 is SVGAGI. Trimming left V 8 bases short and J 8 bases short, with 18 bases between. The CDR3 consists of 14 residues. The CDR3, as DNA: TGTGCCAGCCAACTTAACAGGGATTCGGAAAAACTGTTTTTT. Protein: CASQLNRDSEKLFF.

This clone occurred once. V and J are TRBV27 and TRBJ1-5, with D hard to call. The CDR3 covers 15 residues. Germline V CDR1 and CDR2: MNHEY, SMNVEV (reference sequence). V was pared by 5 bases and J by 7 bases, with 18 bases between. Here the CDR3 reads CASSLTQTPAQPQHF. DNA for the CDR3: TGTGCCAGCAGTCTAACTCAAACGCCCGCCCAGCCCCAGCATTTT.

V is TRBV18 and J is TRBJ2-7, with 11 bases matching TRBD2. J gave up 3 bases and V 3 bases, and 4 bases lay outside the gene matches. In germline, CDR1 is KGHSH, CDR2 LQKENI. This CDR3 comprises 15 residues. Here the CDR3 reads CASSPLAGGFYEQYF. For the CDR3, the DNA is TGTGCCAGCTCACCTCTAGCGGGAGGATTCTACGAGCAGTACTTC.

V usage is TRBV5-5 and J usage is TRBJ1-3, with TRBD1 matching over 10 bases. With 4 bases clipped from V and 8 bases from J, the junction kept 0 bases outside the gene matches. This CDR3 is built from 12 residues. Germline values: CDR1 SGHKS, CDR2 YYEKEE (reference sequence). This chain's CDR3 is CASSGQGDTIYF. DNA of the CDR3: TGTGCCAGCAGCGGACAGGGGGACACCATATATTTT.

This clone was seen a single time. This chain links TRBV9 with TRBJ1-6; D uncertain. Germline V gene lookup returns CDR1 SGDLS and CDR2 YYNGEE. The CDR3 runs to 15 residues. The ends were cut back, 4 bases at V and 8 bases at J, with 16 bases in the middle. The CDR3 nucleotides are TGTGCCAGCAGCACCCGGCCCCAGCCAGATTCACCCCTCCACTTT. It codes for CASSTRPQPDSPLHF.

V and J are TRBV5-1 and TRBJ2-1, with D perhaps matching TRBD2 (6 bases). The CDR3 runs to 15 residues. Per germline, CDR1 SGHRS and CDR2 YFSETQ. The ends were cut back, 3 bases at V and 7 bases at J, with 17 bases in the middle. The CDR3 nucleotides are TGCGCCAGCAGCTACGACTTGCTGGGGGGAAATGAGCAGTTCTTC. Translated, it gives CASSYDLLGGNEQFF.

This sequence joins TRBV7-2 and TRBJ1-5; D call uncertain. This CDR3 is 14 amino acids long. Germline V lookup: CDR1 SGHTA, CDR2 FQGNSA. Trimming took 3 bases from V and 5 from J, leaving 11 bases between them. CDR3 DNA: TGTGCCAGCAGCTTCAAGGGTATGGATCAGCCCCAGCATTTT. It translates to CASSFKGMDQPQHF.

CDR3 sequence: CASSSTSSYNEQFF. DNA for the CDR3: TGTGCCAGCAGCTCGACTAGCTCCTACAATGAGCAGTTCTTC. This sequence joins TRBV28 and TRBJ2-1; possible D gene TRBD2, 6 bases. The CDR3 sequence is 14 residues long. Trimming cost V 6 bases and J 0 bases, with 9 bases left between them. The germline CDR1 and CDR2 sequences are MDHEN and SYDVKM. Combining the CDR3 with reference TRBV28 and TRBJ2-1 gives the whole variable domain DVKVTQSSRYLVKRTGEKVFLECVQDMDHENMFWYRQDPGLGLRLIYFSYDVKMKEKGDIPEGYSVSREKKERFSLILESASTNQTSMYLCASSSTSSYNEQFFGPGTRLTVL.

The rearrangement links TRBV7-9 to TRBJ2-3, with no clear D. Germline values: CDR1 SEHNR, CDR2 FQNEAQ (reference sequence). V lost 3 bases, J lost 2 bases, and 9 bases lay in between. This CDR3 spans 14 amino acids. The CDR3 region is CASSFAGLTDTQYF. The CDR3 DNA reads as TGTGCCAGCAGCTTCGCCGGGCTCACAGATACGCAGTATTTT.

The chain uses TRBV4-1 and TRBJ1-6; D ambiguous. The CDR3 length is 13 residues. Trimming cost V 0 bases and J 8 bases, with 5 bases left between them. Germline V gene sequence: CDR1 MGHRA, CDR2 YSYEKL. The CDR3 region is CASSQENDSPLHF. The CDR3 DNA follows: TGCGCCAGCAGCCAAGAAAACGATTCACCCCTCCACTTT.

This clone was observed a single time. The chain uses TRBV5-1 and TRBJ2-3; TRBD1 agrees at 7 bases. J was trimmed by 4 bases and V by 2 bases; bases with no gene match: 10. The germline V gene encodes CDR1 SGHRS and CDR2 YFSETQ. The CDR3 is 16 amino acids. The CDR3 DNA follows: TGCGCCAGCAGCTTTGGGACAGCAGGATATTCAGATACGCAGTATTTT. Protein product: CASSFGTAGYSDTQYF.

The J gene is TRBJ2-2, the V gene TRBV5-1, with TRBD2 as a possible D gene (6 bases). Germline lookup yields CDR1 SGHRS and CDR2 YFSETQ. The CDR3 length is 14 residues. V was trimmed by 4 bases and J by 8 bases, leaving 15 bases between them. In DNA form, the CDR3 reads TGCGCCAGCAGCCGGGCAGGGACTCAGGGGGAGCTGTTTTTT. Its translation is CASSRAGTQGELFF.

This chain uses TRBV5-4 with TRBJ2-2; D may match TRBD1 or TRBD2 (5 bases each). Germline loops: CDR1 SGHNT, CDR2 YYREEE (reference sequence). The CDR3 is 14 residues long. Trimming shortened V by 0 bases and J by 4 bases, and 7 bases separated the two germline ends. CDR3 residues: CASSLGDPTGELFF. CDR3 DNA sequence: TGTGCCAGCAGCTTGGGGGACCCCACCGGGGAGCTGTTTTTT. Full variable domain (missing parts from reference TRBV5-4 and TRBJ2-2): ETGVTQSPTHLIKTRGQQVTLRCSSQSGHNTVSWYQQALGQGPQFIFQYYREEENGRGNFPPRFSGLQFPNYSSELNVNALELDDSALYLCASSLGDPTGELFFGEGSRLTVL.

The chain couples TRBV14 to TRBJ2-1; TRBD2 aligns across 12 bases. The CDR3 consists of 17 residues. V was clipped by 3 bases and J by 2 bases; unmatched bases: 5. Germline V CDR1 and CDR2: SGHDN, FVKESK. CDR3 bases: TGTGCCAGCAGCCAGAGACTAGCGGGAGTAACCTACAATGAGCAGTTCTTC. Encoded protein: CASSQRLAGVTYNEQFF.

The rearrangement links TRBV19 to TRBJ1-3; TRBD1 is a possible D gene (5 bases). The CDR3 is 15 residues long. Looked up from germline, CDR1 is LNHDA and CDR2 is SQIVND (reference sequence). V gave up 2 bases and J gave up 3 bases, with 11 bases separating them. DNA of the CDR3: TGTGCCAGTAGTATAAACAGGCTGGTTGGAAACACCATATATTTT. Protein product: CASSINRLVGNTIYF.

The chain links TRBV5-1 to TRBJ2-2; TRBD2 matches 8 bases. This CDR3 contains 17 residues. With V trimmed by 0 bases and J by 1 base, 5 bases remained unmatched. Germline V lookup: CDR1 SGHRS, CDR2 YFSETQ. The DNA of the CDR3 is TGCGCCAGCAGCTTGGCTGCTAGCGGGCAGAACACCGGGGAGCTGTTTTTT. Its protein product is CASSLAASGQNTGELFF.

This chain joins TRBV6-5 and TRBJ1-3, with D perhaps matching TRBD1 (5 bases). Germline loops: CDR1 MNHEY, CDR2 SVGAGI. V lost 7 bases, J lost 0 bases, and 13 bases lay in between. The CDR3 extends over 15 amino acids. For the CDR3, the DNA is TGTGCCAGCATCCCGGGACCGAGCTCTGGAAACACCATATATTTT. This encodes CASIPGPSSGNTIYF.

The genes are TRBV18 and TRBJ2-2; possible D gene TRBD1, 6 bases. Germline V gives CDR1 KGHSH, CDR2 LQKENI. The CDR3 length is 13 residues. V lost 3 bases and J lost 7, with 9 bases in between. In DNA form, the CDR3 reads TGTGCCAGCTCACCGCCAGGGGACGGGGAGCTGTTTTTT. Amino acid sequence: CASSPPGDGELFF.

The gene calls are TRBV18 and TRBJ2-2; 8 positions agree with TRBD2. Unmatched junction bases numbered 9, after V lost 8 bases and J lost 10 bases. The CDR3 has 13 residues. Germline V gene sequence: CDR1 KGHSH, CDR2 LQKENI. DNA of the CDR3: TGTGCCAGCCCCCGGGGGGGAGAAGAGGAGCTGTTTTTT. It yields the protein CASPRGGEEELFF.

The J gene is TRBJ1-1, the V gene TRBV10-3; 7 bases line up with TRBD1. Germline CDR1 ENHRY, CDR2 SYGVKD. The V segment lost 5 bases and the J segment 1 base; nucleotides outside the gene matches: 4. CDR3 size: 14 residues. The CDR3 reads CAISQGGRNTEAFF. CDR3 sequence (DNA): TGTGCCATCAGTCAAGGGGGCAGGAACACTGAAGCTTTCTTT.

V and J are TRBV27 and TRBJ1-1; D is ambiguous. This CDR3 has 12 residues. Germline assignment: CDR1 MNHEY and CDR2 SMNVEV (reference sequence). V gave up 4 bases and J gave up 4 bases, with 7 bases separating them. This chain's CDR3 is CASSSVGTEAFF. In DNA, the CDR3 is TGTGCCAGCAGTTCGGTTGGCACTGAAGCTTTCTTT.

The genes are TRBV7-3 and TRBJ2-3, with a weak D call TRBD2 (6 bases). Between the trimmed V and J ends, which lost 5 bases and 13 bases, there was a span of 19 bases. This CDR3 spans 13 amino acids. Germline lookup yields CDR1 SGHTA and CDR2 FQGTGA. CDR3 amino acids: CASSQDNAGLEYF. CDR3 in DNA: TGTGCCAGCAGCCAGGATAACGCGGGGTTAGAGTATTTT. Full variable domain (outside the CDR3, taken from reference TRBV7-3 and TRBJ2-3): GAGVSQTPSNKVTEKGKYVELRCDPISGHTALYWYRQSLGQGPEFLIYFQGTGAADDSGLPNDRFFAVRPEGSVSTLKIQRTERGDSAVYLCASSQDNAGLEYFGPGTRLTVL.

The chain is built from TRBV5-3 and TRBJ2-2; no firm D call. TRBV5-3 carries the ORF label, with uncertain function. V was cut by 0 bases and J by 6 bases, with 15 bases left in between. The CDR3 consists of 16 residues. The CDR3 DNA is TGTGCCAGAAGCTTGGCCGGCAGAAAGGTTTCCGGGGAGCTGTTTTTT. The encoded protein is CARSLAGRKVSGELFF.

The V call is TRBV2, the J call TRBJ2-6; 9 nucleotides align to TRBD1. Germline CDR1 and CDR2: SNHLY and FYNNEI. Trimming removed 6 bases from V and 4 bases from J; junction bases left unmatched: 13. This CDR3 has 18 amino acids. The CDR3 is CASRKMTGGLKGANVLTF. CDR3 DNA: TGTGCCAGCAGAAAAATGACAGGGGGTTTGAAGGGGGCCAACGTCCTGACTTTC.

This clone was seen only a few times. This chain joins TRBV4-1 and TRBJ2-7; D not resolved. V lost 4 bases and J lost 0, with 10 bases in between. In germline, CDR1 is MGHRA, CDR2 YSYEKL. The CDR3 loop spans 14 amino acids. The CDR3, as DNA: TGCGCCAGCAGCCGCCTAGACGGCTCCTACGAGCAGTACTTC. Residues: CASSRLDGSYEQYF.

The CDR3 sequence is CASSNRDRGTGELFF. The CDR3 DNA follows: TGTGCCAGCAGCAACCGGGACAGGGGGACCGGGGAGCTGTTTTTT. The J gene is TRBJ2-2, the V gene TRBV7-3, with 11 bases aligning to TRBD1. CDR1 and CDR2 from the germline V gene are SGHTA and FQGTGA. The CDR3 has 15 residues. J was trimmed by 5 bases and V by 5 bases; bases with no gene match: 4.